This TCR beta chain was identified during a study of blood T cell repertoires in COVID-19. Turning to the study itself: Spain, Italy and the United States supplied samples that represented acute and convalescent COVID-19. PBMCs, B-cell-depleted T cells, or T cells provided the cDNA or gDNA that made up the material.

The germline gives CDR1 GTSNPN, CDR2 SVGIG (reference sequence). The CDR3 sequence is 13 residues long. Trimming cost V 5 bases and J 5 bases, with 13 bases left between them. The table lists this clone with a count of one. Enrolled through a virtual design, the participants were between roughly 18 and 90 years of age and came from under 25 US areas. Per the original data handling: Reference gene primer amplification in the assay estimated nucleated cell counts. Measured with immunoSEQ multiplex PCR; TCRdb has only the in-frame clones, and not every one. V, J and clone size are those of that table, while D and trimming were read from the DNA. The sample consists of around 400,000 clones, 80% to 85% of them appearing once.

Sequencing was done on a sample of PBMCs or T cells enriched from blood (not recorded which). The source is a woman in her 50s who had recovered from COVID-19. This chain connects TRBV30 to TRBJ1-5, with D possibly being TRBD1 (6 bases). The CDR3 here is CAWGSSGDQPQHF. The CDR3 region has the DNA TGTGCCTGGGGTTCGTCAGGGGATCAGCCCCAGCATTTT.